This T cell receptor beta chain was sequenced for a study of blood T cell repertoires in COVID-19. Clones were sequenced by immunoSEQ multiplex PCR, and TCRdb holds only the in-frame ones, with some missing. The repertoire consists of roughly 200,000 clones, with approximately 85% occurring once and the leading ten covering about 10%. Germline lookup yields CDR1 SGHVS and CDR2 FQNEAQ. The junction had 7 bases not matched to a gene; V was cut back by 4 bases and J by 7 bases. This CDR3 region has 14 residues. The sample consisted of peripheral blood. This chain joins TRBV7-8 and TRBJ2-1; 7 bases are a match to TRBD2. The receptor was derived from a human donor with active or convalescent COVID-19. The donor label of this sample is uncertain. The CDR3 here is CASSYVPGLNEQFF. CDR3 DNA: TGTGCCAGCAGCTACGTCCCGGGACTAAATGAGCAGTTCTTC.